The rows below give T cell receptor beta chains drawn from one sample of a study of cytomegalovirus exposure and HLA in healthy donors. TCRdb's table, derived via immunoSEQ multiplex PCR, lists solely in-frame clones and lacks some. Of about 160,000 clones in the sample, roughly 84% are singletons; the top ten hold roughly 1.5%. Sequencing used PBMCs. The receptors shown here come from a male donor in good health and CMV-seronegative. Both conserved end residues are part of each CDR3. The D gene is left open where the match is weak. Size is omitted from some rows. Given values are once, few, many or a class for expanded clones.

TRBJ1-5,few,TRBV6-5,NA,TGTGCCAGCAGCCTGGGCAGGGATGACAATCAGCCCCAGCATTTT,CASSLGRDDNQPQHF
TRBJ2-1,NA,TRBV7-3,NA,TGTGCCAGCAGCTTAATGGGGGCCAGGGCTTTTGACTCCTACAATGAGCAGTTCTTC,CASSLMGARAFDSYNEQFF
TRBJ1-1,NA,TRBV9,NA,TGTGCCAGCAGCGTAACCGACTCTCTAATGAACACTGAAGCTTTCTTT,CASSVTDSLMNTEAFF
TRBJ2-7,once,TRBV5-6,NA,TGTGCCAGCAGCCCTGGACACCACTACGAGCAGTACTTC,CASSPGHHYEQYF
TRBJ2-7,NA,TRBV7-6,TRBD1,TGTGCCAGCAGCTTAGCTTTCGGGACAGGATCATACGAGCAGTACTTC,CASSLAFGTGSYEQYF
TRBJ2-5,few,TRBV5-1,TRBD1,TGCGCCAGCAGCTTGGTTGGGGCAGGGGGCTCAGAGACCCAGTACTTC,CASSLVGAGGSETQYF
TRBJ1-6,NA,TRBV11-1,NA,TGTGCCAGCAGCTTTTCGGGGGACGAATCACCCCTCCACTTT,CASSFSGDESPLHF
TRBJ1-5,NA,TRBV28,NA,TGTGCCAGCAGCCCCCGAACCCAGGCCTTGGCTGGTCAGCCCCAGCATTTT,CASSPRTQALAGQPQHF
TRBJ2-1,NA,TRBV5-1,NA,TGCGCCAGCCACAGAGGAACGGGGAATGAGCAGTTCTTC,CASHRGTGNEQFF
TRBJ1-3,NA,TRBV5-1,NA,TGCGCCAGCAGCCCGGACAAAGGTGGAAACACCATATATTTT,CASSPDKGGNTIYF
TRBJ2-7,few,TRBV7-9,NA,TGTGCCAGCAGCTTCGGCGGCCCGGGAAGCTACGAGCAGTACTTC,CASSFGGPGSYEQYF
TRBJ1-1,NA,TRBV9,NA,TGTGCCAGCAGCGTAGGAACAGCTTCCAACACTGAAGCTTTCTTT,CASSVGTASNTEAFF
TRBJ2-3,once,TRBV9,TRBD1,TGTGCCAGCAGCGTAGTTACGGGACAGGGATTCACAGATACGCAGTATTTT,CASSVVTGQGFTDTQYF
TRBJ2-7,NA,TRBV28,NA,TGTGCCAGCAGTTCATTCGAGCAGTACTTC,CASSSFEQYF
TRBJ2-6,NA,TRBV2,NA,TGTGCCAGCACCCCGGAGTGGTTGCTTGGTGGGGCCAACGTCCTGACTTTC,CASTPEWLLGGANVLTF
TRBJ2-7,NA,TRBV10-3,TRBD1,TGTGCCACTCGACAGGGGACCTACGAGCAGTACTTC,CATRQGTYEQYF
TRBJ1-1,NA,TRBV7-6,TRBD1,TGTGCCAGCAGCTTGGACAGGGGGAAAGGCACTGAAGCTTTCTTT,CASSLDRGKGTEAFF
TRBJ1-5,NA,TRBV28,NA,TGTGCCAGCAGTTTAGATCGGGGGTACGGGGGGGGGAATCAGCCCCAGCATTTT,CASSLDRGYGGGNQPQHF
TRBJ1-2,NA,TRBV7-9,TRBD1,TGTGCCAGCAGCGCGACAGGGGTTAACTATGGCTACACCTTC,CASSATGVNYGYTF
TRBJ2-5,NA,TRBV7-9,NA,TGTGCCAGCAGCTTAGCTAGCGGCCAAGAGACCCAGTACTTC,CASSLASGQETQYF
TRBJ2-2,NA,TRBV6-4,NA,TGTGCCAGCAGTCTGCCCTTTAGAGTAACCGGGGAGCTGTTTTTT,CASSLPFRVTGELFF
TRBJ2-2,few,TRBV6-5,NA,TGTGCCAGCAGTGAACGGGACACCGGGGAGCTGTTTTTT,CASSERDTGELFF
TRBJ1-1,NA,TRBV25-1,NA,TGTGCCAGCAGTGTGTCAATGGCCACCGAAGCTTTCTTT,CASSVSMATEAFF